Described below is a single T cell receptor (beta chain) sequence and its context. No antigen is known for it. Terminally differentiated effector memory CD45RA+ cells were left out of the naive CD8 fraction, which was CD45RO-negative and positively selected for CCR7. This sample was included in a study of shared clonotypes between healthy human individuals. Assay: immunoSEQ multiplex PCR; the TCRdb copy retains only in-frame clones and omits some. The sample has about 800,000 clones; around 96% are singletons. Study-wide points: For naive CD4 cells, roughly 5% of clonotypes were shared across four donors.

V trimming: 2 bases; J trimming: 5 bases; junction bases outside the gene matches: 11. There are 16 residues in the CDR3. Germline V gives CDR1 MNHEY, CDR2 SVGAGI. The sample comprised naive CD8+ T cells sorted from blood. The TCR comes from a man aged 25-45 years in good health. The chain has TRBV6-5 and TRBJ2-5; 7 nucleotides line up with TRBD1. The CDR3 loop reads CASSYIAGGYSETQYF. CDR3 nucleotide sequence: TGTGCCAGCAGTTACATAGCAGGGGGTTACTCGGAGACCCAGTACTTC.